This entry features one TCR beta chain sequence. This receptor's antigen is unknown. No much larger clonotype is one base removed from it; base qualities were not supplied. Based on the germline V gene, the CDR1 and CDR2 sequences are SNHLY and FYNNEI. The CDR3 spans 14 residues, from the cysteine through the phenylalanine. The entry retains the CDR3 DNA only, 42 bases that are in frame from base 1. V is cut back by 10 bases and J by 3 bases, with 7 bases in the junction unmatched. This entry belongs to a study of vaccination effects on CD4 cells after COVID-19 (dated by TCRdb to 2021 to 2024). Some background on the complete study: Participants received two doses of either the BNT162b2 or the mRNA-1273 mRNA SARS-CoV-2 vaccine. SARS-CoV-2 spike-specific CD4+ TCR repertoires from before and after mRNA vaccination were compared in COVID-19 convalescent patients and in infection-naive vaccine recipients. A total of roughly 9 COVID-19 convalescent patients and a few SARS-CoV-2-naive healthy vaccine recipients were included in the full study. Cultures from other donors in the study were sequenced using the Oncomine TCR Beta short-read assay on an Illumina iSeq 100.

In the ViraFEST assay, PBMC were stimulated with viral peptide pools, and TCR sequencing was then used to find antigen-specific CD4+ T cell clonotypes based on their expansion. After more than nine days of culture, CD4+ T cells were isolated with the EasySep CD4+ T cell isolation kit. None of the healthy vaccine recipients had a prior SARS-CoV-2 infection, which was confirmed by nucleocapsid antibody tests that came back negative both before and after vaccination. A few million PBMC per well were cultured with about 10 ug/ml peptides in IMDM containing about 5% human AB serum, about 9 IU/ml IL-2 and gentamicin. Half of the culture medium was replaced with fresh IL-2-containing medium on days 3 and 7. Unless noted otherwise, every peptide stimulation condition was grown in triplicate wells. Using Ficoll-Paque Plus gradient centrifugation, PBMC were separated from whole blood and then either used fresh or cryopreserved at -140C. The spike proteins of SARS-CoV-2 and of the common cold coronaviruses HCoV-NL63, HCoV-OC43 and HCoV-229E were spanned by overlapping peptide pools. The QIAamp micro DNA kit was used to extract genomic DNA from the cultured CD4+ T cells.

Receptor libraries were prepared by the immunoSEQ multiplex PCR assay. DNA from the CD4+ T cells that had been cultured and isolated underwent TCR beta CDR3 sequencing. In the original analysis: The analysis removed non-productive TCR sequences, trimmed reads to the CDR3 region, and retained only CDR3s that were 7 or more amino acids long. The MANAFEST web app was used to identify antigen-specific clonotypes by comparing expansion in peptide wells with expansion in reference cultures. To be called positive, a clone needed expansion at FDR<0.05 compared with the reference and with all other wells, an odds ratio greater than 5, and a frequency greater than 0.1% in two replicate wells. Clonotypes significantly expanded in SARS-CoV-2 spike wells and in at least one common cold coronavirus spike condition were defined as cross-reactive. Using the stringdist R package, CDR3 similarity was measured by Levenshtein distance, and unrooted trees were constructed with ape in R 3.6.1. TCRdb holds this immuneACCESS table with in-frame rearrangements only. Some clones are missing; in checked studies, unresolved V genes explain under half, and the rest has no known cause. That table supplies the V and J calls and clone size; D and trimming were determined from the DNA. This sample holds about 79,000 clones; approximately 74% were observed only once. Approximately 1.5% of the sample rests with the top ten.

Points the paper makes about the study in general: In healthy vaccine recipients, vaccine-induced clones were almost all SARS-CoV-2 mono-reactive, with only 1 of 255 cross-reactive with common cold coronaviruses. Clones induced by infection and clones induced by vaccination both contracted markedly at late timepoints after vaccination, which fits with T cell responses waning over time. The study was limited by a small number of convalescent patients and lacked early post-infection timepoints.

This receptor was taken from a human donor who received a COVID-19 vaccine. The chain joins TRBV2 to TRBJ2-3; a stretch of 10 junction bases matches TRBD2. The specimen was CD4+ T cells from PBMCs cultured with HCoV-229E spike peptides, collected before COVID-19 vaccination. Interpreted using the paper, the cell subset or site label stands for: HCoV-229E spike overlapping peptide pool stimulation. The CDR3 protein is CAISPGLATDTQYF. The DNA is as follows: TGTGCCATCTCCCCGGGACTAGCGACAGATACGCAGTATTTT.